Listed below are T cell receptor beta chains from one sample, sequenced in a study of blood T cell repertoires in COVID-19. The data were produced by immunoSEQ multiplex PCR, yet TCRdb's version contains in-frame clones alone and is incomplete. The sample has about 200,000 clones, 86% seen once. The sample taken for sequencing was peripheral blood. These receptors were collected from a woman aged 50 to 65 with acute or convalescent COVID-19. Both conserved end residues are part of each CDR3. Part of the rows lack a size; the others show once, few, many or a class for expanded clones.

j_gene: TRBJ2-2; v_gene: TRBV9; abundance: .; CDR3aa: CASSLEGGRTGELFF
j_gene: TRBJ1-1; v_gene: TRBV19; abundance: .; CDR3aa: CASSMGPPKGFTEAFF
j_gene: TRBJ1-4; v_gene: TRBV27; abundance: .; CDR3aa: CASRGKDRNGEKLFF
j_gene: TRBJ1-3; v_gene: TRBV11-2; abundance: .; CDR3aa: CASSPAGVSGNTIYF
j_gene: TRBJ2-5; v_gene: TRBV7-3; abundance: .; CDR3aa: CASSRQGQETQYF
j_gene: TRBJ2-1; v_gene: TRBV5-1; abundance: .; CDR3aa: CASSLGTGEYNEQFF
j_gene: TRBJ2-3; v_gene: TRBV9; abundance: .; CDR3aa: CASSVGARTSTDTQYF
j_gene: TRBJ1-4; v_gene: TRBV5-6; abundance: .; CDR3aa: CASSTSGTRNEKLFF
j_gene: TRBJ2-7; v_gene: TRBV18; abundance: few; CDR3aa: CASSPISTGANEQYF
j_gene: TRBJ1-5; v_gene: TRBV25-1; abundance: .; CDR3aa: CASSEYRYSNQPQHF
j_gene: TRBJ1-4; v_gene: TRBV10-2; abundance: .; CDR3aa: CASSDLETNEKLFF
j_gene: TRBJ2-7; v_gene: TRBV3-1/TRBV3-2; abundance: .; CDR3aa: CASSQGPLEQYF
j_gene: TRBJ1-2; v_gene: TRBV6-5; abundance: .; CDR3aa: CASSYYGGKGSGYTF
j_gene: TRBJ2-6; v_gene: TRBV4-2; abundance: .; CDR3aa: CASSQDGTTSGANVLTF
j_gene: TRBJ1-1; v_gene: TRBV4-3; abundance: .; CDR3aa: CASSQDAVMNTEAFF
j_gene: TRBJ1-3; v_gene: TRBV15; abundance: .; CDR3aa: CATSSAPDFGNTIYF